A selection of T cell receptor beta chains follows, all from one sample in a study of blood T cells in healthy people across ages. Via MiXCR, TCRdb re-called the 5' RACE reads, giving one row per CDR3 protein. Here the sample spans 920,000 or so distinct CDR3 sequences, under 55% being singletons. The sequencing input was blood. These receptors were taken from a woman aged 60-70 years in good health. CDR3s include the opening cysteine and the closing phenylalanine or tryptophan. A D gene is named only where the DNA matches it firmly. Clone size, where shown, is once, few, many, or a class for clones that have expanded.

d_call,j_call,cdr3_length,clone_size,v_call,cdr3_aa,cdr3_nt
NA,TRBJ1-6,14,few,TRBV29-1,CSVEVAGIGSPLHF,TGCAGCGTTGAGGTGGCAGGCATAGGATCACCCCTCCACTTT
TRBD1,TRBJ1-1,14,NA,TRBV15,CATAYRGMNTEAFF,TGTGCCACCGCCTACAGGGGAATGAACACTGAAGCTTTCTTT
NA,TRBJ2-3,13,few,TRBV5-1,CASSDRNTDTQYF,TGCGCCAGCAGCGACAGGAACACAGATACGCAGTATTTT
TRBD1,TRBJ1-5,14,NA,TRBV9,CASSVEGAGQPQHF,TGTGCCAGCAGCGTAGAGGGGGCAGGGCAGCCCCAGCATTTT
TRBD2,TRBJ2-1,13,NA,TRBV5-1,CASSPSGPYEQFF,TGCGCCAGCAGCCCTAGCGGGCCCTATGAGCAGTTCTTC
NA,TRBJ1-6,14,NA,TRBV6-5,CASTGPNYNSPLHF,TGTGCCAGCACCGGACCCAACTATAATTCACCCCTCCACTTT
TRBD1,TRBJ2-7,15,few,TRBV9,CASSVGGQGPYEQYF,TGTGCCAGCAGCGTAGGGGGACAGGGTCCCTACGAGCAGTACTTC
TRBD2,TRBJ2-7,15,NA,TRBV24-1,CATSDPGLADNEQYF,TGTGCCACCAGTGATCCGGGACTAGCGGACAACGAGCAGTACTTC
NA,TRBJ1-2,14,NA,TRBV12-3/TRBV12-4,CASSLWGSFNGYTF,TGTGCCAGCAGTTTATGGGGTTCCTTTAATGGCTACACCTTC
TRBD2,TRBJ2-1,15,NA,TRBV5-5,CASSQASGSVGEQFF,TGTGCCAGCAGCCAAGCTAGCGGGAGTGTCGGTGAGCAGTTCTTC
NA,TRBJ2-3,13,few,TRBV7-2,CASSLFPFHTQYF,TGTGCCAGCAGCTTATTTCCATTCCATACGCAGTATTTT
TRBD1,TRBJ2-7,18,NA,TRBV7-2,CASSLVGNRGTGAYEQYF,TGTGCCAGCAGCTTAGTAGGCAACAGGGGAACAGGGGCCTACGAGCAGTACTTC
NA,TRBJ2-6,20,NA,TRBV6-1,CTSSDWVGQRAYSGANVLTF,TGTACCAGCAGTGATTGGGTCGGGCAGCGGGCCTACTCTGGGGCCAACGTCCTGACTTTC
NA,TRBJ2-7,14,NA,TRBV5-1,CASSLWGIVYEQYF,TGCGCCAGCAGCTTGTGGGGAATCGTCTACGAGCAGTACTTC
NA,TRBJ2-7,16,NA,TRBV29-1,CSVQAQEGRGNYEQYF,TGCAGCGTTCAAGCTCAAGAAGGTCGGGGGAACTACGAGCAGTACTTC
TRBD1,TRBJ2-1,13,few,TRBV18,CASSEDRVNEQFF,TGTGCCAGCTCAGAGGACAGGGTAAATGAGCAGTTCTTC
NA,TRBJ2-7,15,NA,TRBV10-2,CASSESTPSSCEQYF,TGCGCCAGCAGTGAGTCGACTCCGAGCTCCTGCGAGCAGTACTTC
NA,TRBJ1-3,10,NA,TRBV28,CATTGNTIYF,TGTGCCACTACTGGAAACACCATATATTTT
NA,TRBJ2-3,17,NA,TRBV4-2,CASSSRQGPSSTDTQYF,TGTGCCAGCAGCTCGCGGCAGGGCCCCTCTAGCACGGATACGCAGTATTTT
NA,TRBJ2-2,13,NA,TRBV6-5,CASSFTNTGELFF,TGTGCCAGCAGTTTCACGAACACCGGGGAGCTGTTTTTT
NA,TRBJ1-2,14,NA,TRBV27,CASSLLERAAGYTF,TGTGCCAGCAGTTTATTGGAAAGGGCGGCGGGCTACACCTTC
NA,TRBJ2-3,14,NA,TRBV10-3,CAISEVGQADTQYF,TGTGCCATCAGTGAGGTGGGGCAGGCAGATACGCAGTATTTT
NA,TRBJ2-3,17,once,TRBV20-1,CSARPFPLAGVTDTQYF,TGCAGTGCTAGACCATTTCCCCTAGCTGGAGTGACAGATACGCAGTATTTT
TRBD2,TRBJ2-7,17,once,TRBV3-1,CASSRQASGLASSEQYF,TGTGCCAGCAGCCGCCAGGCCTCCGGACTAGCAAGCAGCGAGCAGTACTTC
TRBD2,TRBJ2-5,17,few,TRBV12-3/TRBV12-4,CASSPGTSGEYQETQYF,TGTGCCAGCAGTCCCGGGACTAGCGGGGAGTACCAAGAGACCCAGTACTTC
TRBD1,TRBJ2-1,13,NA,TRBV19,CASSGQGNNEQFF,TGTGCCAGTAGCGGACAGGGTAACAATGAGCAGTTCTTC
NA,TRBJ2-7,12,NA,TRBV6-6,CASGPQSYEQYF,TGTGCCAGCGGTCCGCAATCCTACGAGCAGTACTTC
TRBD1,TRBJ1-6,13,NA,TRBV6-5,CASRDRVDSPLHF,TGTGCCAGCAGGGACAGGGTGGATTCACCCCTCCACTTT
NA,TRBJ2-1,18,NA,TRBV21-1,CASSKPAKSLSYNDEQFF,TGTGCCAGCAGCAAACCGGCTAAGTCCCTCTCTTATAACGATGAGCAGTTCTTC
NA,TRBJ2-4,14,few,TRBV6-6,CASSSQIAKNIQYF,TGTGCCAGCAGTTCTCAGATAGCCAAAAACATTCAGTACTTC
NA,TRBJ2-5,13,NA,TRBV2,CASGSDYQETQYF,TGTGCCAGCGGGAGCGACTACCAAGAGACCCAGTACTTC
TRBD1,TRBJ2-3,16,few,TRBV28,CASSPPPTGGTDTQYF,TGTGCCAGCAGTCCCCCCCCGACAGGGGGTACCGATACGCAGTATTTT
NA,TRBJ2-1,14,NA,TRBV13,CASSLKTTGREQFF,TGTGCCAGCAGCCTTAAGACTACGGGGCGTGAGCAGTTCTTC
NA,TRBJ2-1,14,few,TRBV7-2,CASSAGLRVDEQFF,TGTGCCAGCAGCGCGGGACTCCGGGTGGATGAGCAGTTCTTC
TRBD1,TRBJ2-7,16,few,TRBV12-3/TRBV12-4,CASSLGGNRGTYEQYF,TGTGCCAGCAGTTTGGGTGGGAACAGGGGAACCTACGAGCAGTACTTC
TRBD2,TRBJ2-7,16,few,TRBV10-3,CAISESGGGSVYEQYF,TGTGCCATCAGTGAGTCGGGCGGGGGTAGCGTCTACGAGCAGTACTTC
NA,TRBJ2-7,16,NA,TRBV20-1,CSAREIRDTSSHEQYF,TGCAGTGCTAGAGAGATCCGAGACACTAGCTCCCATGAGCAGTACTTC
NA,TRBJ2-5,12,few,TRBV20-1,CSATDRRETQYF,TGCAGTGCAACTGACAGGAGGGAGACCCAGTACTTC
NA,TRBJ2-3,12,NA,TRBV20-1,CSVWDTTDTQYF,TGCAGTGTTTGGGACACCACAGATACGCAGTATTTT
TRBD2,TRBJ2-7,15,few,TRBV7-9,CASSSGLAGENEQYF,TGTGCCAGCAGCTCCGGACTAGCGGGAGAAAACGAGCAGTACTTC
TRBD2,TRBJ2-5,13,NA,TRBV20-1,CSGEGRDQETQYF,TGCAGTGGGGAGGGGCGGGACCAAGAGACCCAGTACTTC
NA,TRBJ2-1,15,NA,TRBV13,CASSNRASPGNEQFF,TGTGCCAGCAGCAACCGGGCTTCCCCAGGGAATGAGCAGTTCTTC
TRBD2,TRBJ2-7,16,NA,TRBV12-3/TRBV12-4,CASSPRVGTSGYEQYF,TGTGCCAGCAGCCCAAGGGTCGGGACTAGCGGATACGAGCAGTACTTC